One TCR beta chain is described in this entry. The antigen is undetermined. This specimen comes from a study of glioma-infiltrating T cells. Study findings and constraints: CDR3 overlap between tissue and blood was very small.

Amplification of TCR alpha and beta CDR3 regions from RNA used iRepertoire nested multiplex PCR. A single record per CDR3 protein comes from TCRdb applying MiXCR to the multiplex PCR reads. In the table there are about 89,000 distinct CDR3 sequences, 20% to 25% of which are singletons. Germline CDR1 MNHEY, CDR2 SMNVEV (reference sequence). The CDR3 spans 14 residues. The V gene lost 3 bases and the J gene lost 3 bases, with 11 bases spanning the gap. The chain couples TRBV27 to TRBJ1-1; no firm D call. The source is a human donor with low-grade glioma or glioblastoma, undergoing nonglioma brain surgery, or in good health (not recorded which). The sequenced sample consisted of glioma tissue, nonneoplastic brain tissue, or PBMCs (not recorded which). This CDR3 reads CASSLLVYDTEAFF. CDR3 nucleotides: TGTGCCAGCAGTTTGTTGGTATACGACACTGAAGCTTTCTTT.